Here is one TCR beta chain with its context. Antigen: not known. The sample is drawn from a study of T cells in Graves' hyperthyroidism and ophthalmopathy. Study summary: Peripheral blood was taken when the disease was first diagnosed, before any treatment began. Study results and caveats: Also found in blood were most expanded thyroid clonotypes above 0.001.

The CDR3 sequence is 14 residues long. CDR1 is SQVTM and CDR2 is ANQGSEA in the germline V gene. The V gene lost 3 bases and the J gene lost 11 bases, with 19 bases spanning the gap. Amplification yielded TCR beta CDR3 regions, with RNA transcripts as the source. A first-round RT-PCR of the TCR CDR3 used the HTBI primer set. One entry per CDR3 protein results from TCRdb running MiXCR on the multiplex PCR reads. The sample has approximately 430,000 distinct CDR3 sequences; around 14% are singletons. V is TRBV29-1 and J is TRBJ1-4; TRBD1 is a possible D gene (5 bases). Sequencing was carried out using blood. This TCR came from a woman between 18 and 30 years old with Graves' hyperthyroidism. Written as DNA, the CDR3 is TGCAGCGTTGATCTCCTGGGAGGGGCACAGAAACTGTTTTTT. This codes for CSVDLLGGAQKLFF.